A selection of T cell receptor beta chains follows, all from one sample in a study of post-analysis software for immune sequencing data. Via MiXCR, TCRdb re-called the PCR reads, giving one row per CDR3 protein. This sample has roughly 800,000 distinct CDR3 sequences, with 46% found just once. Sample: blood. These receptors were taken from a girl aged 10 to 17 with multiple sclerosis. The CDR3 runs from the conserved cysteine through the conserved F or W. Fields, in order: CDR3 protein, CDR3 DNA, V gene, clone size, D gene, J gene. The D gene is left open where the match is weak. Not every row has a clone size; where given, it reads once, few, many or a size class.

CDR3aa: CASSLVHGDTQYF
CDR3nt: TGTGCCAGCAGCTTAGTTCACGGTGATACGCAGTATTTT
v_gene: TRBV11-2
abundance: .
d_gene: .
j_gene: TRBJ2-3

CDR3aa: CAISESAFEQYF
CDR3nt: TGTGCCATCAGTGAGTCAGCGTTCGAGCAGTACTTC
v_gene: TRBV10-3
abundance: many
d_gene: .
j_gene: TRBJ2-7

CDR3aa: CASSSNSGANVLTF
CDR3nt: TGTGCCAGCAGCTCCAACTCTGGGGCCAACGTCCTGACTTTC
v_gene: TRBV9
abundance: .
d_gene: .
j_gene: TRBJ2-6

CDR3aa: CASSRSGADTQYF
CDR3nt: TGCGCCAGCAGCAGGTCGGGCGCAGATACGCAGTATTTT
v_gene: TRBV4-3
abundance: few
d_gene: .
j_gene: TRBJ2-3

CDR3aa: CASSPGRVQFF
CDR3nt: TGTGCCAGCAGCCCCGGGCGGGTACAGTTCTTC
v_gene: TRBV3-1
abundance: .
d_gene: .
j_gene: TRBJ2-1

CDR3aa: CASSSGLWAGYTF
CDR3nt: TGTGCCAGCAGCTCGGGACTGTGGGCAGGCTACACCTTC
v_gene: TRBV7-9
abundance: few
d_gene: .
j_gene: TRBJ1-2

CDR3aa: CASSLYGGPLEDTQYF
CDR3nt: TGTGCCAGCAGCTTATATGGCGGGCCCCTGGAGGATACGCAGTATTTT
v_gene: TRBV13
abundance: .
d_gene: .
j_gene: TRBJ2-3

CDR3aa: CASSEGAGVLYEQYF
CDR3nt: TGTGCCAGCAGCGAAGGTGCGGGAGTGTTATACGAGCAGTACTTC
v_gene: TRBV9
abundance: few
d_gene: TRBD2
j_gene: TRBJ2-7

CDR3aa: CASSWGLAGHNEQFF
CDR3nt: TGTGCCAGCAGCTGGGGACTAGCGGGACACAATGAGCAGTTCTTC
v_gene: TRBV7-2
abundance: .
d_gene: TRBD2
j_gene: TRBJ2-1

CDR3aa: CASSRRAGSGANVLTF
CDR3nt: TGTGCCAGCAGTCGCCGGGCGGGGTCTGGGGCCAACGTCCTGACTTTC
v_gene: TRBV12-3/TRBV12-4
abundance: .
d_gene: .
j_gene: TRBJ2-6

CDR3aa: CASSFTAVTDTQYF
CDR3nt: TGCGCCAGCAGCTTCACAGCGGTCACAGATACGCAGTATTTT
v_gene: TRBV5-1
abundance: .
d_gene: .
j_gene: TRBJ2-3

CDR3aa: CASKGEGGNEQFF
CDR3nt: TGTGCCAGCAAGGGAGAGGGGGGCAATGAGCAGTTCTTC
v_gene: TRBV12-3/TRBV12-4
abundance: .
d_gene: .
j_gene: TRBJ2-1

CDR3aa: CSVVPGDDEQFF
CDR3nt: TGCAGCGTTGTTCCGGGTGACGATGAGCAGTTCTTC
v_gene: TRBV29-1
abundance: .
d_gene: .
j_gene: TRBJ2-1

CDR3aa: CASSAGDRGSSYEQYF
CDR3nt: TGTGCCAGCAGCGCGGGGGACAGGGGAAGCTCCTACGAGCAGTACTTC
v_gene: TRBV9
abundance: .
d_gene: TRBD1
j_gene: TRBJ2-7

CDR3aa: CSVELTGYYGYTF
CDR3nt: TGCAGCGTTGAACTGACAGGTTACTATGGCTACACCTTC
v_gene: TRBV29-1
abundance: .
d_gene: .
j_gene: TRBJ1-2

CDR3aa: CASRLPGLAGSPDTQYF
CDR3nt: TGTGCCAGCAGACTACCGGGACTAGCGGGATCCCCAGATACGCAGTATTTT
v_gene: TRBV6-6
abundance: .
d_gene: TRBD2
j_gene: TRBJ2-3

CDR3aa: CASSFSHSTDTQYF
CDR3nt: TGTGCCAGCAGCTTTTCCCACAGCACAGATACGCAGTATTTT
v_gene: TRBV7-3
abundance: many
d_gene: .
j_gene: TRBJ2-3

CDR3aa: CAISETSGQFF
CDR3nt: TGTGCCATCAGTGAGACTAGCGGGCAGTTCTTC
v_gene: TRBV10-3
abundance: .
d_gene: TRBD2
j_gene: TRBJ2-1

CDR3aa: CASSLGTRHTDTQYF
CDR3nt: TGTGCCAGCAGCTTGGGCACGCGCCACACAGATACGCAGTATTTT
v_gene: TRBV7-6
abundance: few
d_gene: .
j_gene: TRBJ2-3

CDR3aa: CASSLDRDNEQYF
CDR3nt: TGTGCCAGCAGTTTGGACAGAGACAATGAGCAGTACTTC
v_gene: TRBV6-6
abundance: few
d_gene: .
j_gene: TRBJ2-7

CDR3aa: CSVVADYEQYF
CDR3nt: TGCAGTGTAGTAGCGGACTACGAGCAGTACTTC
v_gene: TRBV20-1
abundance: few
d_gene: .
j_gene: TRBJ2-7

CDR3aa: CASSPGGTPYEQYF
CDR3nt: TGTGCCAGCAGCCCTGGGGGGACCCCCTACGAGCAGTACTTC
v_gene: TRBV6-5
abundance: few
d_gene: .
j_gene: TRBJ2-7

CDR3aa: CASSLEPSPYNEQFF
CDR3nt: TGTGCCAGCAGCCTCGAACCGAGTCCCTACAATGAGCAGTTCTTC
v_gene: TRBV7-3
abundance: .
d_gene: .
j_gene: TRBJ2-1

CDR3aa: CAISVSGTGGRETQYF
CDR3nt: TGTGCCATCAGTGTTTCCGGGACAGGAGGGCGAGAGACCCAGTACTTC
v_gene: TRBV10-3
abundance: few
d_gene: TRBD1
j_gene: TRBJ2-5

CDR3aa: CASSAHEYSYEQYF
CDR3nt: TGTGCCAGCAGCGCGCATGAATACTCCTACGAGCAGTACTTC
v_gene: TRBV28
abundance: few
d_gene: .
j_gene: TRBJ2-7

CDR3aa: CATSRDRQTTGELFF
CDR3nt: TGTGCCACCAGCAGAGATCGACAGACAACCGGGGAGCTGTTTTTT
v_gene: TRBV15
abundance: few
d_gene: .
j_gene: TRBJ2-2

CDR3aa: CASSRSYNEQFF
CDR3nt: TGTGCCAGCAGTCGTTCGTACAATGAGCAGTTCTTC
v_gene: TRBV2
abundance: many
d_gene: .
j_gene: TRBJ2-1

CDR3aa: CASSNKREGQEQYF
CDR3nt: TGTGCCAGCAGTAACAAGCGGGAGGGCCAGGAGCAGTACTTC
v_gene: TRBV7-2
abundance: .
d_gene: TRBD2
j_gene: TRBJ2-7

CDR3aa: CASSRMTSGSGNEQFF
CDR3nt: TGTGCCAGCAGCCGAATGACTAGCGGGAGCGGCAATGAGCAGTTCTTC
v_gene: TRBV3-1
abundance: .
d_gene: TRBD2
j_gene: TRBJ2-1

CDR3aa: CASASRGLNTEAFF
CDR3nt: TGTGCCAGCGCCAGCCGGGGTCTGAACACTGAAGCTTTCTTT
v_gene: TRBV6-1
abundance: .
d_gene: .
j_gene: TRBJ1-1